This T cell receptor beta chain was sequenced for a study of CD4 T cell repertoires in COVID-19. Study-wide background: Other coronavirus spike proteins restimulated relabeled CFSE-low cells expanded with IL-2 for about eleven days.

These memory T cells were uncultured and sequenced directly after ex vivo isolation. Here immunoSEQ multiplex PCR was the method, and the copy in TCRdb shows in-frame clones only, minus some. The table includes tens of thousands of clones, roughly 84% detected once. This specimen was central memory CD4+ T cells from blood, taken before the COVID-19 pandemic. The clonotype was recovered from a human donor who had COVID-19.

CDR3 residues: CATSNRGYSGTEAFF. CDR3 DNA: TGTGCCACCAGCAACAGGGGTTATTCGGGGACTGAAGCTTTCTTT. The chain has TRBV15 and TRBJ1-1; 7 bases align to TRBD1. The germline V gene has CDR1 LNHNV and CDR2 YYDKDF (reference sequence). The J segment lost 5 bases and the V segment lost 4 bases, leaving 10 bases of the junction unmatched. The CDR3 contains 15 residues.